The rows below give T cell receptor beta chains drawn from one sample of a study of shared clonotypes between healthy human individuals. TCRdb keeps only in-frame clones here, not all; method: immunoSEQ multiplex PCR. In the table there are some 740,000 clones, 85% to 95% of which are singletons. Sequenced: naive CD8+ T cells sorted from blood. The receptors here all came from a man younger than 40 in good health. Both conserved end residues are part of each CDR3.

J gene: TRBJ2-4; V gene: TRBV13; CDR3 protein: CASSIGPGEIQYF
J gene: TRBJ2-1; V gene: TRBV19; CDR3 protein: CASSSGLAGVTLNNEQFF
J gene: TRBJ2-5; V gene: TRBV11-2; CDR3 protein: CASSFPRLEGGKETQYF
J gene: TRBJ2-1; V gene: TRBV15; CDR3 protein: CATSREGGQGAYNEQFF
J gene: TRBJ2-7; V gene: TRBV21-1; CDR3 protein: CASSKDRARDSYEQYF
J gene: TRBJ1-2; V gene: TRBV11-2; CDR3 protein: CASSLTQGASYYTF
J gene: TRBJ2-7; V gene: TRBV11-2; CDR3 protein: CASSLLGNSYEQYF
J gene: TRBJ1-5; V gene: TRBV18; CDR3 protein: CASSPRDGNQPQHF
J gene: TRBJ1-1; V gene: TRBV11-2; CDR3 protein: CASSPTTGVGNTEAFF
J gene: TRBJ1-1; V gene: TRBV5-6; CDR3 protein: CASSLAWSTEAFF
J gene: TRBJ2-7; V gene: TRBV6-5; CDR3 protein: CASSYGTSYEQYF
J gene: TRBJ2-7; V gene: TRBV28; CDR3 protein: CASSVRYAPPEQYF
J gene: TRBJ2-7; V gene: TRBV27; CDR3 protein: CASSLSGTGHYEQYF
J gene: TRBJ2-7; V gene: TRBV6-1; CDR3 protein: CASSARQGYEQYF
J gene: TRBJ1-4; V gene: TRBV7-8; CDR3 protein: CASSLANQGSTNEKLFF
J gene: TRBJ2-3; V gene: TRBV28; CDR3 protein: CASRLRTSQNTQYF
J gene: TRBJ2-2; V gene: TRBV29-1; CDR3 protein: CSVVGETGELFF